The rows below give T cell receptor beta chains drawn from one sample of a study of spatial heterogeneity in lung cancer. TCRdb analysed the 5' RACE reads with MiXCR anew, one entry per CDR3 protein. The sample has 110,000 or so distinct CDR3 sequences; about a tenth are singletons. Here the sequenced sample was PBMCs, taken at follow-up. The receptors were sampled from a female donor with early-stage non-small cell lung cancer. Both conserved end residues are part of each CDR3. D genes are given only for firm matches. Size is omitted from some rows. Given values are once, few, many or a class for expanded clones.

j_call clone_size v_call d_call cdr3_aa cdr3_nt
TRBJ2-3 . TRBV5-1 . CASSLATDDTQNF TGCGCCAGCAGCTTGGCCACCGATGATACGCAGAATTTT
TRBJ1-1 few TRBV27 TRBD1 CASRGQVLAEAFF TGTGCCAGCAGGGGACAGGTTCTGGCTGAAGCTTTCTTT
TRBJ1-1 few TRBV30 TRBD1 CAGRGQPLEAFF TGTGCCGGACGGGGACAGCCTCTTGAAGCTTTCTTT
TRBJ1-4 few TRBV7-2 . CASSLSTGSDEKLFF TGTGCCAGCAGCTTGTCGACAGGCTCTGATGAAAAACTGTTTTTT
TRBJ1-2 . TRBV5-1 TRBD1 CASSEQISGTQGVGYTF TGCGCCAGCAGCGAGCAGATCTCCGGGACCCAGGGGGTTGGCTACACCTTC
TRBJ1-5 many TRBV6-2/TRBV6-3 . CASSYEGSNQPQHF TGTGCCAGCAGTTACGAAGGTAGCAATCAGCCCCAGCATTTT
TRBJ2-3 few TRBV20-1 TRBD2 CSARDQREGRTDTQYF TGCAGTGCTAGAGATCAACGGGAGGGTCGCACAGATACGCAGTATTTT
TRBJ2-7 . TRBV3-1 . CASSQVHLYEQYF TGTGCCAGCAGCCAAGTGCATCTCTACGAGCAGTACTTC
TRBJ1-5 many TRBV12-3/TRBV12-4 . CASSQKGGWNQPQHF TGTGCCAGCAGTCAAAAGGGAGGGTGGAATCAGCCCCAGCATTTT
TRBJ1-5 few TRBV19 . CASNHLNSNQPQHF TGTGCCAGTAATCACTTGAATAGCAATCAGCCCCAGCATTTT
TRBJ2-3 . TRBV6-2/TRBV6-3 . CASRNGRGHSTDTQYF TGTGCCAGCAGAAATGGACGAGGACACAGCACAGATACGCAGTATTTT
TRBJ2-1 . TRBV20-1 TRBD2 CSANSGRGNEQFF TGCAGTGCCAATAGCGGGAGGGGCAATGAGCAGTTCTTC
TRBJ2-2 few TRBV9 . CASSVATVGAGELFF TGTGCCAGCAGCGTAGCTACAGTGGGAGCCGGGGAGCTGTTTTTT
TRBJ2-1 few TRBV5-1 TRBD2 CASSSREGAYNEQFF TGCGCCAGCAGCTCCCGGGAGGGCGCTTACAATGAGCAGTTCTTC
TRBJ1-2 few TRBV20-1 . CSARRPSWEGYGYTF TGCAGTGCTAGACGGCCCAGCTGGGAGGGCTATGGCTACACCTTC
TRBJ1-6 many TRBV27 TRBD1 CASSSTSRDRKNSPLHF TGTGCCAGCAGTTCCACTTCCCGGGACAGGAAAAATTCACCCCTCCACTTT
TRBJ2-4 many TRBV29-1 . CSVLGTPKNIQYF TGCAGCGTCTTAGGGACACCCAAAAACATTCAGTACTTC
TRBJ2-1 . TRBV29-1 . CSVDRDNNEQFF TGCAGCGTAGACCGGGACAACAATGAGCAGTTCTTC
TRBJ2-1 . TRBV7-2 . CASSLAAVNEQFF TGTGCCAGCAGCTTAGCAGCGGTTAATGAGCAGTTCTTC
TRBJ1-2 few TRBV18 TRBD1 CASSPPNTGQGSPTF TGTGCCAGCTCACCACCGAATACTGGACAGGGGAGTCCCACCTTC
TRBJ2-3 few TRBV20-1 TRBD2 CSASRASGTPDTQYF TGCAGTGCTAGCAGGGCTAGCGGGACCCCAGATACGCAGTATTTT
TRBJ2-3 few TRBV5-6 TRBD1 CASSYRDRSTDTQYF TGTGCCAGCAGCTACCGGGACAGATCCACAGATACGCAGTATTTT
TRBJ2-5 . TRBV30 . CASPEGCQETQYF TGTGCCTCCCCGGAAGGGTGCCAAGAGACCCAGTACTTC
TRBJ2-7 once TRBV25-1 TRBD1 CASSEGGTGAEDEQYF TGTGCCAGCAGCGAAGGAGGGACAGGGGCCGAGGACGAGCAGTACTTC
TRBJ1-5 many TRBV6-1 TRBD1 CASSQPGQLDQPQHF TGTGCCAGCAGTCAACCGGGACAGCTCGATCAGCCCCAGCATTTT
TRBJ1-5 few TRBV27 . CASRLDILSNQPQHF TGTGCCAGCAGACTGGACATACTTAGCAATCAGCCCCAGCATTTT
TRBJ2-2 many TRBV12-3/TRBV12-4 TRBD2 CASRSRAGTSGRWYTGELFF TGTGCCAGCAGATCCAGAGCCGGGACTAGCGGGAGATGGTACACCGGGGAGCTGTTTTTT
TRBJ2-7 many TRBV7-8 TRBD1 CASSPRTGYEQYF TGTGCCAGCAGCCCCCGGACAGGATACGAGCAGTACTTC
TRBJ2-3 many TRBV12-3/TRBV12-4 TRBD2 CASSLAPAGAPTDTQYF TGTGCCAGCAGTTTAGCGCCAGCGGGAGCCCCCACAGATACGCAGTATTTT
TRBJ2-2 few TRBV11-2 . CASSSGKVSGNTGELFF TGTGCCAGCAGTTCCGGGAAGGTTTCGGGAAACACCGGGGAGCTGTTTTTT
TRBJ1-5 few TRBV20-1 . CSAGSQGRGNQPQHF TGCAGTGCCGGAAGCCAGGGGAGGGGTAATCAGCCCCAGCATTTT
TRBJ1-5 . TRBV28 . CASSPPRQGNQPQHF TGTGCCAGCAGTCCCCCCAGGCAAGGCAATCAGCCCCAGCATTTT
TRBJ2-5 medium-sized TRBV7-2 . CASRPTSRLGKTQYF TGTGCCAGCAGACCCACTAGCCGGCTAGGGAAGACCCAGTACTTC
TRBJ2-1 . TRBV15 TRBD2 CATSRAGGYYEQFF TGTGCCACCAGCAGAGCGGGAGGGTACTATGAGCAGTTCTTC
TRBJ2-3 . TRBV5-1 TRBD2 CASSLAWVAGGPTDTQYF TGCGCCAGCAGCTTGGCCTGGGTAGCGGGAGGGCCCACAGATACGCAGTATTTT
TRBJ1-5 . TRBV10-3 . CAISESGPLGNQPQHF TGTGCCATCAGTGAGTCAGGACCCCTGGGCAATCAGCCCCAGCATTTT
TRBJ2-5 . TRBV20-1 TRBD1 CSARPGTGKETQYF TGCAGTGCAAGACCCGGGACAGGAAAGGAGACCCAGTACTTC
TRBJ2-2 few TRBV11-2 TRBD2 CASSTRTTSSGRRLAGELFF TGTGCCAGCAGCACTAGGACAACCTCTAGCGGGAGGAGACTGGCCGGGGAGCTGTTTTTT
TRBJ2-5 . TRBV7-2 TRBD1 CASSLDRAETQYF TGTGCCAGCAGTTTGGACAGGGCAGAGACCCAGTACTTC
TRBJ2-2 few TRBV7-2 . CASRPRLGGTGELFF TGTGCCAGCAGACCCCGACTAGGAGGGACCGGGGAGCTGTTTTTT
TRBJ2-1 few TRBV15 . CATSRDLYHEQFF TGTGCCACCAGCAGAGATCTATACCATGAGCAGTTCTTC
TRBJ2-1 many TRBV12-3/TRBV12-4 TRBD2 CASSSPSGSPYNEQFF TGTGCCAGCAGTTCCCCTAGCGGGAGCCCCTACAATGAGCAGTTCTTC
TRBJ2-2 . TRBV29-1 . CSVEIVGGGPYTGELFF TGCAGCGTTGAGATCGTCGGGGGAGGCCCCTACACCGGGGAGCTGTTTTTT
TRBJ2-5 few TRBV11-2 TRBD2 CASSSRLAGGVETQYF TGTGCCAGCAGCTCGCGACTAGCGGGAGGGGTTGAGACCCAGTACTTC